Below are 22 T cell receptor beta chains sequenced from a single sample in a study of T-cell reconstitution after alpha-beta-depleted transplantation in children listed by TCRdb under 2016. Reading the label with the study, this specimen's time point is: day 60 (about 2 months) after transplantation. Explained via the paper, the treatment or condition label denotes: allogeneic hematopoietic cell transplantation with graft depleted of TCRalphabeta T cells and CD19 B cells. Library preparation employed PCR. The instrument given in TCRdb is Illumina HiSeq 2500. To normalize quantification of the TCRbeta repertoire, the TCR libraries were built with molecular barcoding that relied on unique molecular identifiers. TCRdb ran its own pipeline on the public reads, namely fastp trimming at Q25 and MiXCR clone calling, and kept in-frame beta chains. All rows with the same CDR3 protein become a single entry with the most common DNA and genes. Across this sample there are approximately 97,000 distinct CDR3 sequences, with 4.5% to 7.5% seen only once. Clones ranked in the top ten supply about 6% of the sample.

The sample consisted of PBMCs, mostly from graft donor cells, taken 60 days after TCRalphabeta/CD19-depleted stem cell transplant. The receptor source for this set is a female patient between 2 and 15 years old who had a stem cell transplant for Fanconi anemia, so the T cells may come from the graft donor.

This clonotype was picked up many times. This rearrangement joins TRBV2 to TRBJ2-1; D not resolved. The V gene's germline CDR1 is SNHLY and CDR2 FYNNEI. Trimming removed 8 bases from V and 4 bases from J, with 12 bases in between. The CDR3 spans 13 residues. This CDR3 reads CASVGVLYNEQFF. The DNA for the CDR3 is TGTGCCAGCGTAGGAGTTTTGTACAATGAGCAGTTCTTC.

On this clonotype: This could be a read error, since a much larger clone is one nucleotide away. The V gene is TRBV20-1, the J gene TRBJ2-1, with 10 positions matching TRBD2. The germline V gene encodes CDR1 DFQATT and CDR2 SNEGSKA (reference sequence). The CDR3 spans 15 residues. The CDR3 nucleotides read TGCTGTGCTAGGACGCTAGCGGGAGTCGGCAATGAGCAGTTCTTC. Encoded protein: CCARTLAGVGNEQFF.

There are many counts of this clonotype. This chain uses TRBV20-1 with TRBJ2-3; 9 bases agree with TRBD2. This CDR3 contains 17 residues. Germline CDR1 reads DFQATT; CDR2 reads SNEGSKA (reference sequence). With V trimmed by 1 base and J by 0 bases, 8 bases remained unmatched. CDR3 region: CSARAPQRGASTDTQYF. The CDR3 DNA follows: TGCAGTGCTAGAGCTCCACAGCGGGGGGCTAGCACAGATACGCAGTATTTT.

V gene TRBV5-1 combines with J gene TRBJ2-3, with D possibly matching TRBD2 (6 bases). Deletions cut 0 bases from V and 4 bases from J, with 12 bases between. The CDR3 runs to 15 residues. The V gene's germline CDR1 is SGHRS and CDR2 YFSETQ. CDR3 sequence (DNA): TGCGCCAGCAGCTTGGGCGGGGCAGGGTCAGATACGCAGTATTTT. This gives the protein CASSLGGAGSDTQYF.

At least ten counts were recorded for this clonotype. The V call is TRBV11-3, the J call TRBJ2-5; 14 nucleotides match TRBD2. Germline-derived CDR1 and CDR2 are SGHNT and YENEEA. The CDR3 has 18 amino acids. Germline trimming cut 3 bases from V and 5 bases from J; bases unmatched to any gene: 11. This CDR3 reads CASSLGLAGASFAETQYF. In nucleotides, the CDR3 is TGTGCCAGCAGCTTGGGACTAGCGGGGGCTAGTTTTGCGGAGACCCAGTACTTC.

This clonotype turned up a few times. This chain links TRBV4-2 with TRBJ1-3, with TRBD1 as a possible D gene (6 bases). Germline values: CDR1 LGHNA, CDR2 YNFKEQ. The V and J ends lost 1 base and 11 bases respectively, with 18 bases between them. This CDR3 is built from 15 residues. Here the CDR3 reads CASSQVGRQVHAIYF. The DNA of the CDR3 is TGTGCCAGCAGCCAAGTGGGGAGACAGGTCCACGCCATATATTTT.

This clonotype was seen a handful of times. The V call is TRBV6-5, the J call TRBJ2-3, with 7 bases fitting TRBD2. The CDR3 is 15 amino acids. Trimming cost V 4 bases and J 3 bases; bases outside gene matches: 7. The germline CDR1 and CDR2 sequences are MNHEY and SVGAGI. The CDR3 sequence is CASSWAGVGTDTQYF. The CDR3 nucleotides read TGTGCCAGCAGTTGGGCGGGGGTAGGGACAGATACGCAGTATTTT.

This clonotype was observed many times. This sequence joins TRBV24-1 and TRBJ2-2; 11 positions match TRBD2. Germline V gene data show CDR1 as KGHDR and CDR2 as SFDVKD. The junction had 5 bases not matched to a gene; V was cut back by 1 base and J by 5 bases. The CDR3 sequence is 17 residues long. CDR3: CATSDFRPSGRTGELFF. The CDR3 DNA is TGTGCCACCAGTGATTTTCGGCCTAGCGGGAGGACCGGGGAGCTGTTTTTT.

This clonotype appeared many times. The V gene is TRBV5-1, the J gene TRBJ2-1; tentative D call: TRBD1 (6 bases). The V end was cut by 5 bases, the J end by 2 bases, with 20 bases between. Germline V gives CDR1 SGHRS, CDR2 YFSETQ. The CDR3 runs to 17 residues. This CDR3 reads CASRRNTGIPPYNEQFF. CDR3 DNA: TGCGCCAGCAGACGAAATACAGGGATCCCCCCCTACAATGAGCAGTTCTTC.

This clonotype appeared many times. This chain uses TRBV5-1 with TRBJ2-5; D possibly matches TRBD1 or TRBD2 (5 bases each). The V end was cut by 0 bases, the J end by 1 base, with 13 bases between. The germline V gene has CDR1 SGHRS and CDR2 YFSETQ. The CDR3 is 16 amino acids. The CDR3 DNA follows: TGCGCCAGCAGCTTGGATCCGGGACGCGTCCAAGAGACCCAGTACTTC. Translation gives CASSLDPGRVQETQYF. The full variable domain, with the rest looked up from reference TRBV5-1 and TRBJ2-5, is KAGVTQTPRYLIKTRGQQVTLSCSPISGHRSVSWYQQTPGQGLQFLFEYFSETQRNKGNFPGRFSGRQFSNSRSEMNVSTLELGDSALYLCASSLDPGRVQETQYFGPGTRLLVL.

This clonotype came up many times. The chain employs TRBV12-3 or TRBV12-4 and TRBJ2-1, with D possibly matching TRBD2 (6 bases). CDR3 length: 16 residues. V lost 0 bases and J 8 bases, leaving 17 bases between the germline ends. CDR3 in amino acids: CASSLAGTQKVDEQFF. For the CDR3, the DNA is TGTGCCAGCAGTTTAGCCGGGACTCAAAAAGTGGATGAGCAGTTCTTC.

In this sample, this clonotype turned up a few times. This rearrangement joins TRBV5-1 to TRBJ2-2, with no clear D. V dropped 0 bases and J dropped 4 bases, with 10 bases sitting between them. The CDR3 covers 15 residues. Germline CDR1 reads SGHRS; CDR2 reads YFSETQ. The CDR3 DNA sequence: TGCGCCAGCAGCTTGGGACCCCGTCGCACCGGGGAGCTGTTTTTT. It is translated as CASSLGPRRTGELFF.

This clonotype was recorded a few times. V usage is TRBV5-1 and J usage is TRBJ1-2; possibly TRBD1 for D (5 bases). Germline lookup yields CDR1 SGHRS and CDR2 YFSETQ. This CDR3 contains 14 residues. Trimming pared 0 bases from V and 5 bases from J, leaving 11 bases between. CDR3 loop: CASSLAHGTYGYTF. The CDR3 nucleotides read TGCGCCAGCAGCTTGGCTCATGGGACGTATGGCTACACCTTC.

This clonotype was detected only a few times. The V gene is TRBV12-3 or TRBV12-4, the J gene TRBJ1-2, with 9 bases fitting TRBD1. The CDR3 runs to 15 residues. Unmatched junction bases numbered 8, after V lost 6 bases and J lost 3 bases. The CDR3 nucleotides are TGTGCCAGCAGGGGGACAGGGCAATTATACTATGGCTACACCTTC. Protein: CASRGTGQLYYGYTF.

This clonotype came up many times. This rearrangement joins TRBV5-1 to TRBJ2-1, with D tentatively TRBD2 (5 bases). Germline assignment: CDR1 SGHRS and CDR2 YFSETQ. V gave up 0 bases and J gave up 5 bases, with 6 bases separating them. There are 13 residues in the CDR3. CDR3 protein: CASSLGGDNEQFF. The CDR3 nucleotides read TGCGCCAGCAGCTTGGGGGGAGACAATGAGCAGTTCTTC.

The chain links TRBV5-1 to TRBJ1-6; TRBD1 matches at 11 bases. Germline trimming cut 0 bases from V and 7 bases from J; bases unmatched to any gene: 3. The germline V gene has CDR1 SGHRS and CDR2 YFSETQ. The CDR3 totals 16 residues. CDR3 sequence: CASSLGDRGTNSPLHF. CDR3 bases: TGCGCCAGCAGCTTGGGGGACAGGGGGACGAATTCACCCCTCCACTTT. Full variable domain (remainder filled in from reference TRBV5-1 and TRBJ1-6): KAGVTQTPRYLIKTRGQQVTLSCSPISGHRSVSWYQQTPGQGLQFLFEYFSETQRNKGNFPGRFSGRQFSNSRSEMNVSTLELGDSALYLCASSLGDRGTNSPLHFGNGTRLTVT.

V and J are TRBV21-1 and TRBJ2-5; the table's D call of TRBD1 was not tested on the DNA. TRBV21-1 corresponds to a pseudogene. The CDR3 extends over 15 amino acids. The CDR3 sequence is CASSKDTGRIRTQYF. The CDR3 region has the DNA TGTGCCAGCAGCAAAGACACGGGGCGGATAAGGACCCAGTACTTC.

This clonotype was found a few times. The chain recombines TRBV6-6 with TRBJ1-2, with TRBD1 identical over 7 bases. The CDR3 loop spans 13 amino acids. The germline gives CDR1 MNHNY, CDR2 SVGAGI (reference sequence). After removal of 5 bases from V and 4 bases from J, the junction contained 4 bases not matched to a gene. CDR3: CASSGDRVYGYTF. CDR3 DNA sequence: TGTGCCAGCAGTGGAGACAGGGTCTATGGCTACACCTTC.

This clonotype was seen ten or more times. The V call is TRBV5-1, the J call TRBJ2-3; D remains unclear. Germline CDR1 and CDR2: SGHRS and YFSETQ. This CDR3 has 14 residues. The ends were cut back, 2 bases at V and 1 base at J, with 8 bases in the middle. CDR3 bases: TGCGCCAGCAGCTTCCCAACTCGCACAGATACGCAGTATTTT. Its protein product is CASSFPTRTDTQYF.

J is TRBJ2-3 and V is TRBV6-4; D gene uncertain. V lost 3 bases and J lost 1, with 8 bases in between. The CDR3 extends over 14 amino acids. Germline V lookup: CDR1 MRHNA, CDR2 SNTAGT. The CDR3 nucleotides read TGTGCCAGCAGTGAACGAGACGGCACAGATACGCAGTATTTT. It is translated as CASSERDGTDTQYF.

This clonotype was seen ten or more times. The rearrangement joins TRBV7-9 to TRBJ2-2; D is ambiguous. In germline, CDR1 is SEHNR, CDR2 FQNEAQ (reference sequence). Trimming pared 5 bases from V and 0 bases from J, leaving 13 bases between. The CDR3 covers 16 residues. Here the CDR3 reads CASSPVAAANTGELFF. In DNA form, the CDR3 reads TGTGCCAGCAGCCCCGTAGCTGCCGCGAACACCGGGGAGCTGTTTTTT.

The CDR3 protein is CASSQGTSGAYEQFF. For the CDR3, the DNA is TGTGCCAGCAGCCAAGGGACTAGCGGGGCATATGAGCAGTTCTTC. This sequence joins TRBV3-1 and TRBJ2-1; 12 bases map to TRBD2. CDR3 size: 15 residues. With 1 base clipped from V and 8 bases from J, the junction kept 3 bases outside the gene matches. Germline V lookup: CDR1 LGHDT, CDR2 YNNKEL (reference sequence).